The clone carrying this TCR beta chain came up once. Its antigen is not known. The CDR3 sequence is 13 residues long. Trimming stripped 3 bases from V and 9 bases from J, with 12 bases between. Looked up from germline, CDR1 is GTSNPN and CDR2 is SVGIG (reference sequence). Those with hyperthyroidism were 18 to 65 years old, newly diagnosed, and ill for under 2 months. This record comes from a study of T cells in Graves' hyperthyroidism and ophthalmopathy. Study-level results: Median prediction lead before ophthalmopathy onset was 5 to 7.5 months with the model. A model of 13 V-J pairs discriminated ophthalmopathy from stable hyperthyroidism.

RNA transcripts were the template for amplifying TCR beta CDR3 regions. HTBI primers were used for first-round RT-PCR of the TCR CDR3. TCRdb independently ran MiXCR on the multiplex PCR reads; one entry per CDR3 protein. The table lists 300,000 to 450,000 distinct CDR3 sequences, less than 15% of them singletons, with about a fifth in the top ten. The specimen was blood. The chain has TRBV30 and TRBJ1-6, with D unresolved. The TCR sequence derives from a man younger than 45 with Graves' hyperthyroidism that later progressed to Graves' ophthalmopathy. This CDR3 reads CAWRASRSSPLHF. Written as DNA, the CDR3 is TGTGCCTGGAGAGCCTCGAGGAGTTCACCCCTCCACTTT. The complete variable domain, with remaining parts taken from reference TRBV30 and TRBJ1-6, reads SQTIHQWPATLVQPVGSPLSLECTVEGTSNPNLYWYRQAAGRGLQLLFYSVGIGQISSEVPQNLSASRPQDRQFILSSKKLLLSDSGFYLCAWRASRSSPLHFGNGTRLTVT.